This record looks at one T cell receptor (beta chain) sequence and its context. Clones were sequenced by immunoSEQ multiplex PCR, and TCRdb holds only the in-frame ones, with some missing. The table records approximately 100,000 clones, approximately 78% of them present only once. V lost 6 bases and J lost 5; bases outside the gene matches: 9. This CDR3 is built from 13 residues. The germline V gene has CDR1 SQVTM and CDR2 ANQGSEA. The record originates from a study of T cell clones after liver transplantation. This receptor was taken from a human donor who received a liver transplant. The rearrangement links TRBV29-1 to TRBJ2-7; 8 positions match TRBD1. The material sequenced was CD4+ T cells from blood, taken before liver transplant. The CDR3 protein is CSVRDRLSHEQYF. The CDR3 region has the DNA TGCAGCGTCCGGGACAGGTTATCCCACGAGCAGTACTTC.